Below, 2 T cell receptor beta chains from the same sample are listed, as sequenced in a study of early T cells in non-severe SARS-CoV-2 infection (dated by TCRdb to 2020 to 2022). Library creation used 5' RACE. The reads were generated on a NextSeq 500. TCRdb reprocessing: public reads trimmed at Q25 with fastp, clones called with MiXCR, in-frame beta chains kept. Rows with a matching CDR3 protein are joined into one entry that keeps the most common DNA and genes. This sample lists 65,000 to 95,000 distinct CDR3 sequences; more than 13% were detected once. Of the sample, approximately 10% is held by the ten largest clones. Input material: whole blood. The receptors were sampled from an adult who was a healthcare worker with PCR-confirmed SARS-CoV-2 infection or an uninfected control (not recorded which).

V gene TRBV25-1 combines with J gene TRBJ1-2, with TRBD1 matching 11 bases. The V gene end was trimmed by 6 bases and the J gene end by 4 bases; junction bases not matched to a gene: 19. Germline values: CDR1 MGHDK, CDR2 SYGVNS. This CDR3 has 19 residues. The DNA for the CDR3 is TGTGCCAGCAGCCCTAACCGTAGGACAGGGGGCAGCGGGGGCTATGGCTACACCTTC. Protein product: CASSPNRRTGGSGGYGYTF.

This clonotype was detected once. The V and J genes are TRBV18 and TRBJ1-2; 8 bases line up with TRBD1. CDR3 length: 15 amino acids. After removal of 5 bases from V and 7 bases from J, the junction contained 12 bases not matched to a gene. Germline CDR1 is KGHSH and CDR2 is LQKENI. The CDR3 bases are TGTGCCAGCTCATCCGGACAGGGATTATTAGGTGGCTACACCTTC. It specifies CASSSGQGLLGGYTF.